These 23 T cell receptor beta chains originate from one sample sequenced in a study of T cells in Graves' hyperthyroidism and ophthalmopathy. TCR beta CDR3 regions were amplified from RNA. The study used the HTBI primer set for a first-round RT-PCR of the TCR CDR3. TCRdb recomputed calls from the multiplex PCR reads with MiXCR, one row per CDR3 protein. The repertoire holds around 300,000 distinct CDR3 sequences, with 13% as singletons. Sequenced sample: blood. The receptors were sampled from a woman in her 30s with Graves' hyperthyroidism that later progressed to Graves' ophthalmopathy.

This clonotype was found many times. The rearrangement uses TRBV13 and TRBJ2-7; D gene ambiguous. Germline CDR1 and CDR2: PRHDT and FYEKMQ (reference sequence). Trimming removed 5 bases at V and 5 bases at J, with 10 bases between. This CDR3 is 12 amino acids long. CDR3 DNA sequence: TGTGCCAGCAGCACTACTTTGAACGAGCAGTACTTC. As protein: CASSTTLNEQYF.

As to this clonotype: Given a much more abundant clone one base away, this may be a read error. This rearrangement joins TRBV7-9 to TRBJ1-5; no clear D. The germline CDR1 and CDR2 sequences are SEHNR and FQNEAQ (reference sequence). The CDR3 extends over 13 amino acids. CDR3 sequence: CASSPTSKQPQHF. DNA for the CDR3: TGTGCCAGCAGCCCTACTAGCAAACAGCCCCAGCATTTT.

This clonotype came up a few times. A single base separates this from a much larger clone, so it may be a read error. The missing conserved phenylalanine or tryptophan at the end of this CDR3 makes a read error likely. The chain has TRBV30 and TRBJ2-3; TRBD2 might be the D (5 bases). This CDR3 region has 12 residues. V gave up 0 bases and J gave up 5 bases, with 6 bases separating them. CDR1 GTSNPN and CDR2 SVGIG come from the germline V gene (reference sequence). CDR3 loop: CAWSVRGDTQYL. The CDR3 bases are TGTGCCTGGAGTGTACGGGGAGATACGCAGTATCTT.

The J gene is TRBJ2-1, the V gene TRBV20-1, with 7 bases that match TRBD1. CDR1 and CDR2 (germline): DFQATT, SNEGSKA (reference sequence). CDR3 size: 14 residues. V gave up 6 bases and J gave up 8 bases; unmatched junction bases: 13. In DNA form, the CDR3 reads TGCAGTGCCCACAGGGGCCCCCCGTCCTATGAGCAGTTCTTC. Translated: CSAHRGPPSYEQFF.

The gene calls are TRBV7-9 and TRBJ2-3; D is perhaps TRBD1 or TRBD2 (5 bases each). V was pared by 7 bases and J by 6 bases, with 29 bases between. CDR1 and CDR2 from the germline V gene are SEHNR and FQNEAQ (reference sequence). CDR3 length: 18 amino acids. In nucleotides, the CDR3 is TGTGCCAGCACCCCGATGGCTAACCCGATGGTGTGGGGGGATACGCAGTATTTT. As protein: CASTPMANPMVWGDTQYF. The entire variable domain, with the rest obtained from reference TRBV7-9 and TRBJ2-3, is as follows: DTGVSQNPRHKITKRGQNVTFRCDPISEHNRLYWYRQTLGQGPEFLTYFQNEAQLEKSRLLSDRFSAERPKGSFSTLEIQRTEQGDSAMYLCASTPMANPMVWGDTQYFGPGTRLTVL.

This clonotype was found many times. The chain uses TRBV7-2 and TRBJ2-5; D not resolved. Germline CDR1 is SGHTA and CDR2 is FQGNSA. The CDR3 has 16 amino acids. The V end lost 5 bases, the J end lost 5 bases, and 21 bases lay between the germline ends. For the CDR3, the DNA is TGTGCCAGCAGCCCTTACCGACCGAACTCTCGGGAGACCCAGTACTTC. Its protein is CASSPYRPNSRETQYF. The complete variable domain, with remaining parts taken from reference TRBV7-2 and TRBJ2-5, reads GAGVSQSPSNKVTEKGKDVELRCDPISGHTALYWYRQSLGQGLEFLIYFQGNSAPDKSGLPSDRFSAERTGGSVSTLTIQRTQQEDSAVYLCASSPYRPNSRETQYFGPGTRLLVL.

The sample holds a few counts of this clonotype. The CDR3 sequence is CASSQNRVGEQYF. The CDR3 bases are TGTGCCAGCAGCCAGAACAGGGTGGGGGAGCAGTACTTC. This rearrangement joins TRBV14 to TRBJ2-7; TRBD1 is a possible D gene (6 bases). The CDR3 runs 13 residues. Trimming removed 3 bases from V and 7 bases from J, with 13 bases in between. CDR1 is SGHDN, CDR2 FVKESK, per germline.

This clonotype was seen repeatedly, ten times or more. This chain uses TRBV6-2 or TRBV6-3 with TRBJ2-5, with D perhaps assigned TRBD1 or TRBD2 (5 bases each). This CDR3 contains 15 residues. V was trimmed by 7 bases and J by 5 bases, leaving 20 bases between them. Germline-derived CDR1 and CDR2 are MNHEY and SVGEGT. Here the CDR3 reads CASTQTGTSSETQYF. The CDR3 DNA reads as TGTGCCAGCACCCAAACCGGGACCTCTTCGGAGACCCAGTACTTC.

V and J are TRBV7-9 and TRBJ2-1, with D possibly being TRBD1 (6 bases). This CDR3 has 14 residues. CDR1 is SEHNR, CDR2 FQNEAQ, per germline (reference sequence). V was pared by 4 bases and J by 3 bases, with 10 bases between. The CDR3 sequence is CASSWGTHYNEQFF. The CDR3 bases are TGTGCCAGCAGCTGGGGGACACACTACAATGAGCAGTTCTTC.

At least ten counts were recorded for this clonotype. CDR3 residues: CASSLGTGVDEQFF. In DNA, the CDR3 is TGTGCCAGCAGCTTAGGGACAGGGGTTGATGAGCAGTTCTTC. This chain uses TRBV7-2 with TRBJ2-1; 9 nucleotides match TRBD1. V lost 1 base and J lost 8; bases outside the gene matches: 3. The CDR3 has 14 amino acids. Germline CDR1 and CDR2: SGHTA and FQGNSA.

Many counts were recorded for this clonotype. The CDR3 region has the DNA TGTGCCAGCACAATCATACGGGGGACCGGGGAGCTGTTTTTT. Its protein is CASTIIRGTGELFF. This rearrangement joins TRBV7-2 to TRBJ2-2, with a possible D match to TRBD2 (6 bases). This CDR3 is built from 14 residues. The germline V gene encodes CDR1 SGHTA and CDR2 FQGNSA. Trimming took 7 bases from V and 5 from J, leaving 14 bases between them.

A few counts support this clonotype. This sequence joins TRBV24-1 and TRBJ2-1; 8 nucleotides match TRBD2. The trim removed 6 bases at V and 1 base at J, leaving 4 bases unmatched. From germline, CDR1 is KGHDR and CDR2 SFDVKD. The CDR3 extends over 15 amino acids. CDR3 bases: TGTGCCACCAGTCCCCGGGAGGGGTCCTACAATGAGCAGTTCTTC. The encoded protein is CATSPREGSYNEQFF.

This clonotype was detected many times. The CDR3 reads CASSSLGNSGNTIYF. The DNA for the CDR3 is TGCGCCAGCAGCTCTTTGGGGAACTCTGGAAACACCATATATTTT. This sequence joins TRBV5-1 and TRBJ1-3; D call uncertain. V dropped 3 bases and J dropped 0 bases, with 10 bases sitting between them. The CDR3 extends over 15 amino acids. Germline CDR1 reads SGHRS; CDR2 reads YFSETQ.

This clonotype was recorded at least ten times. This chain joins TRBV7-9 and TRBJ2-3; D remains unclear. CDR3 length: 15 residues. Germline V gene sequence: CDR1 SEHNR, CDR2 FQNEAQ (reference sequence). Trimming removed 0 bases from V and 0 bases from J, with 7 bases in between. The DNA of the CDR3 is TGTGCCAGCAGCTTAGCGGTAGGGAGCACAGATACGCAGTATTTT. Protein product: CASSLAVGSTDTQYF.

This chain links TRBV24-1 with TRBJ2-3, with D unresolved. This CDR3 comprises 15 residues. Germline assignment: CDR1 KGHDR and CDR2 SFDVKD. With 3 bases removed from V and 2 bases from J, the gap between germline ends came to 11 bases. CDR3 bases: TGTGCCACCAGTGATCCTTTGGACCTCACAGATACGCAGTATTTT. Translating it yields CATSDPLDLTDTQYF.

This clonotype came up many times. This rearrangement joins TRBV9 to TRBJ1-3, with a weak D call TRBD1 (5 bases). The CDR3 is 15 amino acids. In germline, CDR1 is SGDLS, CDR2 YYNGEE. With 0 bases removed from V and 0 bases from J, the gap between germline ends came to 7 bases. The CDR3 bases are TGTGCCAGCAGCGTAGGTGGGGGCTCTGGAAACACCATATATTTT. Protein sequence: CASSVGGGSGNTIYF. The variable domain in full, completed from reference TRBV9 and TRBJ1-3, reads DSGVTQTPKHLITATGQRVTLRCSPRSGDLSVYWYQQSLDQGLQFLIQYYNGEERAKGNILERFSAQQFPDLHSELNLSSLELGDSALYFCASSVGGGSGNTIYFGEGSWLTVV.

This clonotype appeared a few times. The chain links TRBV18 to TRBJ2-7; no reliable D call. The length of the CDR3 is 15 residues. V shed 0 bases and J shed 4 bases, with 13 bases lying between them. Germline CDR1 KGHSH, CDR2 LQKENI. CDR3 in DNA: TGTGCCAGCTCACCACCGTCGGGCAGTTTATACGAGCAGTACTTC. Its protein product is CASSPPSGSLYEQYF.

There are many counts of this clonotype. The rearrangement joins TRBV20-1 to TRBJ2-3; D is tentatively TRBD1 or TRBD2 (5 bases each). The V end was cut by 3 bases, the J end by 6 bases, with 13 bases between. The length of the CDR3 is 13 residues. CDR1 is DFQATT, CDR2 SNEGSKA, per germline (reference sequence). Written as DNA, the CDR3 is TGCAGTGCTAGTAATACGTGGGGGGATACGCAGTATTTT. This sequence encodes CSASNTWGDTQYF.

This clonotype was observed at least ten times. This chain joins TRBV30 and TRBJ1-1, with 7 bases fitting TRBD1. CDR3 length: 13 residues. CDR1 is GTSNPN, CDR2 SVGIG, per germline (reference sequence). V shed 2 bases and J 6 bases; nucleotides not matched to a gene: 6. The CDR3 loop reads CAWSFTGVSEAFF. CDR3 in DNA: TGTGCCTGGAGTTTTACAGGGGTTTCTGAAGCTTTCTTT.

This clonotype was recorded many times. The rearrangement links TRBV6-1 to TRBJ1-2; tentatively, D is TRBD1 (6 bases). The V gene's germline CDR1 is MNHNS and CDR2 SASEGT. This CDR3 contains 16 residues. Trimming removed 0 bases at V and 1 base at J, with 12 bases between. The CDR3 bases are TGTGCCAGCAGTGAAGCGTGGACAGACGGTAACTATGGCTACACCTTC. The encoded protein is CASSEAWTDGNYGYTF.

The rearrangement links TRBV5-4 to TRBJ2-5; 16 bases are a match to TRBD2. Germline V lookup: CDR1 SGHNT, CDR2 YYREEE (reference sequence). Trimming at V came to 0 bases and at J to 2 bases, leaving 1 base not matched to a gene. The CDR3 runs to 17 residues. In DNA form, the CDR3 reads TGTGCCAGCAGCTTGGGGGGACTAGCGGGGGGGCAAGAGACCCAGTACTTC. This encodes CASSLGGLAGGQETQYF.

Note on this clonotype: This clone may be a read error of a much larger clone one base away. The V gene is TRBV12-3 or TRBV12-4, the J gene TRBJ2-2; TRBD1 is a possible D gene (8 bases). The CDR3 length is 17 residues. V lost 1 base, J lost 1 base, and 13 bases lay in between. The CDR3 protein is CASSLGQGTMNTGELFF. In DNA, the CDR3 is TGTGCCAGCAGTTTAGGACAGGGGACTATGAACACCGGGGAGCTGTTTTTT.

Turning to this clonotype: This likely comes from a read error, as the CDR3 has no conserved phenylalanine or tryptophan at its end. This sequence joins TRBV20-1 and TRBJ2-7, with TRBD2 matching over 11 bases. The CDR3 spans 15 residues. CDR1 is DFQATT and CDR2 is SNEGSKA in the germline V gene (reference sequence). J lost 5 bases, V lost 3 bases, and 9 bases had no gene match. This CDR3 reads CSARIIAGGGDEQYL. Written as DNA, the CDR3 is TGCAGTGCTAGGATTATAGCGGGGGGGGGGGACGAGCAGTACCTC.